This paragraph covers one TCR beta chain sequence. Its antigen is currently not known. No base quality information exists; no much larger clone differs at one position. Library preparation used the immunoSEQ multiplex PCR assay. In the authors' own workflow: To diagnose cytomegalovirus status from the catalog of TCR beta chain sequences, a statistical classification framework was built. TCRdb retrieved this table from immuneACCESS and kept in-frame rearrangements only. Not all clones are present; in checked studies, unresolved V genes account for under half, and no reason is known for the remainder. That table is the source of V, J and clone size, and D and trimming were worked out from the DNA. The sample has about 170,000 clones on record, 85% to 90% of them singletons. Around 6% of the sample is taken by the ten largest. There are 15 amino acids in the CDR3, from cysteine to phenylalanine inclusive. The entry retains the CDR3 DNA only, 45 bases that are in frame from base 1. V trim: 3 bases; J trim: 2 bases; unmatched bases: 3. Per the germline V gene, SGDLS is the CDR1 and YYNGEE is the CDR2.

This sample was taken from a study of cytomegalovirus exposure and HLA in healthy donors (dated by TCRdb to about 2017). Looking at the study overall: According to a later analysis, one platform produced both the approximately 110 validation repertoires and the 720 or so repertoires of the first cohort. The aim of the study was to test whether cataloging public T cell receptors could identify signatures of past pathogen exposure. Besides the first cohort of about 730 subjects, a separate validation cohort made up of 90 to 150 different subjects was used. To predict cytomegalovirus infection status, the study combined high-throughput TCR immunosequencing, statistical association of individual TCRs with disease status, and machine learning. Results and caveats for the whole study, not just this receptor: The authors suggested that the approach could potentially be extended to other disease states and immunological phenotypes. A later analysis had no HLA typing for the validation cohort, so co-occurrence there was scored across all 110 or so repertoires. Most TCR sequences were observed very rarely across donors, whereas some public TCRs were present in many individuals. The classifier was reported to diagnose cytomegalovirus status with high specificity and sensitivity in both the original cohort and the validation cohort. Of the cluster scores, 94% were above 0 in a later analysis, which found that TCRs clustered in the first cohort also tended to co-occur in the approximately 130 validation repertoires. A few of the identified cytomegalovirus-associated TCR beta chains were confirmed in vitro to be specific for cytomegalovirus antigens. A total of around 150 TCR beta chains were listed by the study as associated with cytomegalovirus.

The donors belonged to the validation cohort of over a hundred subjects, which was separate from the approximately 610-subject first cohort. This sequence uses TRBV9 and TRBJ2-2, with TRBD2 identical over 8 junction bases. The receptor was isolated from a woman in her twenties or thirties in good health and CMV-seronegative. Material: PBMCs. The DNA is TGTGCCAGCAGCGCTAGCGGGCTTAACACCGGGGAGCTGTTTTTT. This gives the protein CASSASGLNTGELFF.